The subject of this entry is one T cell receptor beta chain. This record comes from a study of cytomegalovirus exposure and HLA in healthy donors. Germline V gives CDR1 LNHDA, CDR2 SQIVND (reference sequence). V was trimmed by 1 base and J by 3 bases, leaving 12 bases between them. CDR3 length equals 15 residues. It was with 60 Vbeta and 13 Jbeta primers that the PCR ran. The authors' processing: Among the unique TCR beta chains that a later analysis counted, about 84 million in all, 9.5 million to 12 million were shared. Using immunoSEQ multiplex PCR, the repertoire was profiled, and TCRdb retains in-frame clones only, with some absent. V and J calls plus clone size are reproduced from that table; the DNA served to infer D and trimming. The sample has around 100,000 clones; approximately 85% are singletons.

This TCR came from a woman between 18 and 30 years old in good health and CMV-seropositive. J is TRBJ1-1 and V is TRBV19; weak D call: TRBD1 (5 bases). The specimen was PBMCs. The CDR3 loop reads CASSIGRGFDTEAFF. CDR3 DNA sequence: TGTGCCAGTAGTATAGGCCGGGGGTTTGACACTGAAGCTTTCTTT.